The clone carrying this T cell receptor beta chain was detected many times. The antigen remains undetermined. Individual cDNA molecules were tagged with unique molecular identifiers, the study reported. MiXCR, run by TCRdb on the 5' RACE reads, gives a single entry per CDR3 protein. This table has roughly 18,000 distinct CDR3 sequences, approximately 6.2% appearing once. This record belongs to a study of early T cells in non-severe SARS-CoV-2 infection. General study results and limits: Clonotype matching in VDJdb favored anti-spike CD8 responses and did not capture private and CD4 specificities.

The material sequenced was whole blood. The clonotype originates from an adult who was a healthcare worker with PCR-confirmed SARS-CoV-2 infection or an uninfected control (not recorded which).

The CDR3 sequence: CASSREQGNYGYTF. CDR3 DNA: TGTGCCAGCAGCCGAGAACAGGGGAACTATGGCTACACCTTC. The rearrangement links TRBV3-1 to TRBJ1-2, with 7 bases matching TRBD1. Germline V gene sequence: CDR1 LGHDT, CDR2 YNNKEL (reference sequence). V lost 4 bases, J lost 2 bases, and 4 bases stayed unmatched. There are 14 residues in the CDR3.